These 31 T cell receptor beta chains share one sample of origin, sequenced in a study of OX40 agonist ivuxolimab in advanced cancers. Assay: immunoSEQ multiplex PCR; the TCRdb copy retains only in-frame clones and omits some. Altogether approximately 9,800 clones are present, around 80% being singletons, with the ten largest covering 30%. This material consisted of CD4+ or CD8+ T cells sorted from blood, taken in a trial of the OX40 agonist ivuxolimab. All receptors come from an adult with an advanced solid tumor such as melanoma, head and neck, liver or kidney cancer.

This chain uses TRBV28 with TRBJ1-5; tentative D call: TRBD1 (5 bases). The germline V gene has CDR1 MDHEN and CDR2 SYDVKM. CDR3 length equals 15 residues. The germline V and J ends were trimmed by 4 bases and 4 bases, with 14 bases remaining between them. CDR3 in amino acids: CASSSSGGANQPQHF. In DNA, the CDR3 is TGTGCCAGCAGTTCGTCGGGAGGGGCAAATCAGCCCCAGCATTTT.

About this clone: The sample holds other DNA sequences that translate to the same CDR3. J is TRBJ2-3 and V is TRBV6-4; 11 bases match TRBD2. The J segment lost 1 base and the V segment lost 3 bases, leaving 0 bases of the junction unmatched. CDR1 is MRHNA and CDR2 is SNTAGT in the germline V gene. This CDR3 contains 15 residues. This chain's CDR3 is CASSEGLAGTDTQYF. DNA for the CDR3: TGTGCCAGCAGTGAGGGACTAGCGGGCACAGATACGCAGTATTTT.

The genes are TRBV6-5 and TRBJ1-1; D perhaps matches TRBD1 (5 bases). In germline, CDR1 is MNHEY, CDR2 SVGAGI. The CDR3 contains 13 residues. Trimming shortened V by 6 bases and J by 6 bases, and 14 bases separated the two germline ends. The CDR3 DNA reads TGTGCCAGCAGCCTCGGGGGAGAGGCTGAAGCTTTCTTT. Its translation is CASSLGGEAEAFF.

This rearrangement joins TRBV2 to TRBJ1-1; no firm D call. The CDR3 runs to 12 residues. CDR1 and CDR2 from the germline V gene are SNHLY and FYNNEI. V lost 3 bases and J lost 9, with 11 bases in between. The chain's CDR3 is CASSDWAGQAFF. The DNA for the CDR3 is TGTGCCAGCAGTGACTGGGCGGGTCAAGCTTTCTTT.

This sequence joins TRBV6-4 and TRBJ1-5; unclear D gene. The V and J ends lost 2 bases and 0 bases respectively, with 2 bases between them. CDR1 MRHNA and CDR2 SNTAGT come from the germline V gene. The CDR3 is 13 amino acids. In DNA, the CDR3 is TGTGCCAGCAGTGACAATAGCAATCAGCCCCAGCATTTT. Translating it yields CASSDNSNQPQHF.

Worth noting for this clone: At one end the junction does not follow the germline gene, possibly because of a read error. The gene calls are TRBV6-1 and TRBJ2-5; 7 bases agree with TRBD1. CDR1 and CDR2 from the germline V gene are MNHNS and SASEGT. The length of the CDR3 is 17 residues. The CDR3 region has the DNA TGTGCCAGCAGGGAAGACCCCGGGACAGAACTTAAAGAGACCCAGTACTTC. Residues: CASREDPGTELKETQYF.

This clone has a handful of counts. This chain uses TRBV7-9 with TRBJ1-2, with 11 bases lining up with TRBD1. Germline CDR1 is SEHNR and CDR2 is FQNEAQ (reference sequence). The CDR3 contains 15 residues. J was trimmed by 3 bases and V by 5 bases; bases with no gene match: 5. The CDR3 region is CASSEGQGVYYGYTF. As DNA, the CDR3 is TGTGCCAGCAGCGAGGGACAGGGGGTCTACTATGGCTACACCTTC.

The rearrangement uses TRBV5-1 and TRBJ1-2, with TRBD1 matching 7 bases. The CDR3 is 15 residues long. CDR1 and CDR2 (germline): SGHRS, YFSETQ. The J segment lost 6 bases and the V segment lost 0 bases, leaving 8 bases of the junction unmatched. The CDR3, as DNA: TGCGCCAGCAGCTTGGCCTTAGGGGGCGCCAATGGCTACACCTTC. This sequence encodes CASSLALGGANGYTF.

This chain connects TRBV5-6 to TRBJ2-1; 8 bases match TRBD1. V lost 4 bases and J lost 3; bases outside the gene matches: 9. The CDR3 covers 16 residues. Per germline, CDR1 SGHDT and CDR2 YYEEEE. DNA of the CDR3: TGTGCCAGCAGCCTTCGGGCAGGGGGCTACTACAATGAGCAGTTCTTC. It codes for CASSLRAGGYYNEQFF.

The chain carries TRBV28 and TRBJ2-5; 9 nucleotides agree with TRBD1. Germline CDR1 is MDHEN and CDR2 is SYDVKM. This CDR3 is 14 amino acids long. V lost 7 bases, J lost 4 bases, and 7 bases stayed unmatched. CDR3 nucleotide sequence: TGTGCCAGCACGCCGACAGGGGGGGGAGAGACCCAGTACTTC. This gives the protein CASTPTGGGETQYF.

In its sample, this clone was seen once. The chain recombines TRBV7-9 with TRBJ2-1, with D tentatively TRBD2 (6 bases). Germline-derived CDR1 and CDR2 are SEHNR and FQNEAQ (reference sequence). CDR3 length: 16 residues. V lost 0 bases and J 3 bases, leaving 12 bases between the germline ends. This CDR3 reads CASSLASLALYNEQFF. The CDR3 DNA sequence: TGTGCCAGCAGCTTAGCGAGTCTAGCGCTCTACAATGAGCAGTTCTTC.

This chain uses TRBV15 with TRBJ2-7, with 10 bases matching TRBD2. After removal of 0 bases from V and 6 bases from J, the junction contained 14 bases not matched to a gene. The CDR3 has 18 amino acids. Germline-derived CDR1 and CDR2 are LNHNV and YYDKDF (reference sequence). DNA for the CDR3: TGTGCCACCAGCAGAGACAGGGCTAGCGGGAGCTTTGACTGCGAGCAGTACTTC. Translating gives CATSRDRASGSFDCEQYF.

CDR3 DNA sequence: TGTGCCAGCCGAGGACAGGACGTCTCCTACGAGCAGTACTTC. Its protein product is CASRGQDVSYEQYF. The V call is TRBV5-8, the J call TRBJ2-7; TRBD1 matches 7 bases. CDR3 length: 14 residues. Per the germline V gene, CDR1 is SGHTS and CDR2 is YDEGEE. The trim removed 7 bases at V and 0 bases at J, leaving 7 bases unmatched.

This clone was seen more than once but under ten times. The chain has TRBV28 and TRBJ1-1; 8 bases align to TRBD1. The CDR3 totals 16 residues. V shed 6 bases and J 4 bases; nucleotides not matched to a gene: 13. Germline loops: CDR1 MDHEN, CDR2 SYDVKM. CDR3 region: CASRDPRVRGPTEAFF. The CDR3, as DNA: TGTGCCAGCAGGGACCCGCGGGTCAGGGGGCCCACTGAAGCTTTCTTT.

The chain has TRBV6-4 and TRBJ2-3, with TRBD1 matching 11 bases. CDR3 length: 14 amino acids. Unmatched junction bases numbered 0, after V lost 3 bases and J lost 4 bases. Germline V gene sequence: CDR1 MRHNA, CDR2 SNTAGT. CDR3 nucleotides: TGTGCCAGCAGTGAGGGACAGGGGGCAGATACGCAGTATTTT. It specifies CASSEGQGADTQYF.

This clone was observed once. The chain employs TRBV28 and TRBJ2-7, with a tentative D call TRBD1 (6 bases). The CDR3 is 15 residues long. The V end was cut by 5 bases, the J end by 3 bases, with 17 bases between. CDR1 is MDHEN and CDR2 is SYDVKM in the germline V gene. The CDR3 sequence: CASSLPPRGVYEQYF. CDR3 coding DNA: TGTGCCAGCAGTCTGCCCCCCAGGGGAGTCTACGAGCAGTACTTC.

This chain joins TRBV27 and TRBJ1-4; 8 nucleotides match TRBD1. CDR1 MNHEY and CDR2 SMNVEV come from the germline V gene (reference sequence). V shed 4 bases and J 7 bases; nucleotides not matched to a gene: 11. CDR3 length: 16 amino acids. DNA of the CDR3: TGTGCCAGCAGTTCCCTCCCCGGGACAGGCACTGAAAAACTGTTTTTT. Its protein is CASSSLPGTGTEKLFF.

This clone is a singleton in its sample. The genes are TRBV30 and TRBJ1-5; 11 bases line up with TRBD1. V shed 1 base and J 6 bases; nucleotides not matched to a gene: 5. Germline V gene lookup returns CDR1 GTSNPN and CDR2 SVGIG (reference sequence). This CDR3 comprises 15 residues. The CDR3 here is CAWSGGQGVLQPQHF. CDR3 nucleotides: TGTGCCTGGAGTGGGGGACAGGGGGTCCTTCAGCCCCAGCATTTT.

This chain joins TRBV27 and TRBJ1-2; the D gene is possibly TRBD1 (5 bases). The CDR3 extends over 14 amino acids. The germline gives CDR1 MNHEY, CDR2 SMNVEV (reference sequence). Trimming cost V 0 bases and J 7 bases, with 12 bases left between them. CDR3 loop: CASSLSGSGGGYTF. DNA for the CDR3: TGTGCCAGCAGTTTATCGGGAAGCGGGGGTGGCTACACCTTC.

The rearrangement joins TRBV18 to TRBJ1-2, with a possible D match to TRBD1 (5 bases). Germline V lookup: CDR1 KGHSH, CDR2 LQKENI. CDR3 length: 13 residues. V lost 3 bases, J lost 10 bases, and 15 bases lay in between. CDR3 sequence: CASSPSRDFPYTF. CDR3 DNA sequence: TGTGCCAGCTCACCTTCACGGGACTTCCCCTACACCTTC.

The chain is built from TRBV15 and TRBJ2-1, with 7 bases fitting TRBD2. V was pared by 5 bases and J by 5 bases, with 15 bases of the junction left unmatched. Germline V CDR1 and CDR2: LNHNV, YYDKDF (reference sequence). This CDR3 comprises 17 residues. In nucleotides, the CDR3 is TGTGCCACCAGCTATACAACCCCAGCGGGACTGGACAATGAGCAGTTCTTC. It codes for CATSYTTPAGLDNEQFF.

This rearrangement joins TRBV9 to TRBJ2-3; D may be TRBD1 (6 bases). The CDR3 is 18 residues long. CDR1 is SGDLS and CDR2 is YYNGEE in the germline V gene. V was pared by 0 bases and J by 5 bases, with 22 bases between. The CDR3 loop is CASSVDIGMTGFGDTQYF. The CDR3 nucleotides are TGTGCCAGCAGCGTAGATATCGGAATGACAGGCTTCGGAGATACGCAGTATTTT.

The V gene is TRBV11-2, the J gene TRBJ2-7; no definite D call. Trimming took 1 base from V and 1 from J, leaving 2 bases between them. The CDR3 is 12 amino acids. Germline CDR1 SGHAT, CDR2 FQNNGV. Here the CDR3 reads CASSLGSYEQYF. The CDR3 DNA reads TGTGCCAGCAGCTTAGGTTCCTACGAGCAGTACTTC.

The chain couples TRBV19 to TRBJ2-7; 10 positions agree with TRBD1. Germline lookup yields CDR1 LNHDA and CDR2 SQIVND (reference sequence). With 2 bases clipped from V and 4 bases from J, the junction kept 2 bases outside the gene matches. CDR3 length: 14 amino acids. The DNA of the CDR3 is TGTGCCAGTAGTATACAGGGACAGGGGTACGAGCAGTACTTC. Amino acid sequence: CASSIQGQGYEQYF.

The table lists this clone with a few counts. This chain joins TRBV6-6 and TRBJ1-5; D unclear. Looked up from germline, CDR1 is MNHNY and CDR2 is SVGAGI (reference sequence). The CDR3 loop spans 13 amino acids. V lost 6 bases, J lost 4 bases, and 10 bases lay in between. Here the CDR3 DNA reads TGTGCCAGCAGCGACGCCGGGAATCAGCCCCAGCATTTT. It yields the protein CASSDAGNQPQHF.

This chain joins TRBV11-2 and TRBJ2-1; D is uncertain. The V gene lost 2 bases and the J gene lost 10 bases, with 6 bases spanning the gap. Germline values: CDR1 SGHAT, CDR2 FQNNGV. The CDR3 has 11 residues. The CDR3 sequence: CASSLMQEQFF. Written as DNA, the CDR3 is TGTGCCAGCAGCTTAATGCAAGAGCAGTTCTTC.

The rearrangement links TRBV5-1 to TRBJ1-1; 9 bases map to TRBD1. Trimming removed 4 bases from V and 1 base from J; junction bases left unmatched: 5. There are 15 residues in the CDR3. CDR1 and CDR2 from the germline V gene are SGHRS and YFSETQ. The CDR3, as DNA: TGCGCCAGCAGCCGGACAGGGGATCCGAACACTGAAGCTTTCTTT. The encoded protein is CASSRTGDPNTEAFF.

V usage is TRBV4-2 and J usage is TRBJ2-3; TRBD2 matches at 7 bases. The junction had 9 bases not matched to a gene; V was cut back by 3 bases and J by 3 bases. The CDR3 covers 16 residues. The germline gives CDR1 LGHNA, CDR2 YNFKEQ. The CDR3 nucleotides read TGTGCCAGCAGCCAGCTACCCCTAGCGGATACAGATACGCAGTATTTT. Protein product: CASSQLPLADTDTQYF.

The chain carries TRBV9 and TRBJ1-2, with TRBD1 matching over 8 bases. J was trimmed by 7 bases and V by 3 bases; bases with no gene match: 8. CDR3 size: 14 residues. Germline assignment: CDR1 SGDLS and CDR2 YYNGEE. This chain's CDR3 is CASSGLQGDGGYTF. The CDR3 DNA reads as TGTGCCAGCAGCGGATTACAGGGGGACGGTGGCTACACCTTC.

Details on this clone: Additional DNA sequences in this sample encode the identical CDR3. This sequence joins TRBV2 and TRBJ2-1; no reliable D call. Germline lookup yields CDR1 SNHLY and CDR2 FYNNEI. Trimming left V 4 bases short and J 9 bases short, with 4 bases between. The CDR3 has 10 residues. The CDR3 coding sequence is TGTGCCAGCAGTGGCGTTGAGCAGTTCTTC. It encodes CASSGVEQFF.

The gene calls are TRBV6-6 and TRBJ2-6; D remains unclear. The germline gives CDR1 MNHNY, CDR2 SVGAGI (reference sequence). The CDR3 contains 16 residues. Trimming removed 5 bases from V and 4 bases from J, with 15 bases in between. The CDR3 protein is CASSTTFASGANVLTF. The DNA of the CDR3 is TGTGCCAGCAGTACAACATTCGCATCAGGGGCCAACGTCCTGACTTTC.